The 4 T cell receptor beta chains given below trace back to one sample, sequenced in a study of blood T cell repertoires in COVID-19. Sequenced by immunoSEQ multiplex PCR; TCRdb stores in-frame clones only, minus some. This repertoire shows about 480,000 clones, roughly nine tenths found once; its top ten account for around 0.95%. Specimen: peripheral blood. The receptors come from a man aged 18 to 30 with COVID-19, enrolled during active disease.

The V gene is TRBV9, the J gene TRBJ2-6; maybe TRBD1 (6 bases). This CDR3 region has 15 residues. Trimming took off 4 bases at V and 2 bases at J, with 10 bases between the two ends. Germline CDR1 and CDR2: SGDLS and YYNGEE. The CDR3 protein is CASSTGTAGANVLTF. DNA for the CDR3: TGTGCCAGCAGCACAGGGACCGCTGGGGCCAACGTCCTGACTTTC.

This chain connects TRBV6-1 to TRBJ2-7; 9 nucleotides match TRBD1. Trimming at V came to 1 base and at J to 6 bases, leaving 7 bases not matched to a gene. Germline CDR1 and CDR2: MNHNS and SASEGT. The CDR3 covers 15 residues. CDR3 protein: CASSEGGQGSGEQYF. The CDR3 DNA reads as TGTGCCAGCAGTGAAGGGGGACAGGGCTCGGGCGAGCAGTACTTC.

V is TRBV28 and J is TRBJ2-5; D call uncertain. The CDR3 has 18 amino acids. Trimming shortened V by 3 bases and J by 0 bases, and 20 bases separated the two germline ends. The germline CDR1 and CDR2 sequences are MDHEN and SYDVKM. CDR3 loop: CASSFVSTPSFDQETQYF. In DNA form, the CDR3 reads TGTGCCAGCAGTTTTGTGTCGACTCCGTCTTTCGACCAAGAGACCCAGTACTTC.

The V call is TRBV20-1, the J call TRBJ1-2, with TRBD1 matching over 8 bases. CDR3 length: 12 residues. The germline gives CDR1 DFQATT, CDR2 SNEGSKA (reference sequence). V lost 3 bases, J lost 6 bases, and 3 bases stayed unmatched. CDR3 region: CSASTGGDGYTF. For the CDR3, the DNA is TGCAGTGCTAGTACAGGGGGGGATGGCTACACCTTC.